The sequence of this TCR beta chain was determined in a study of cytomegalovirus exposure and HLA in healthy donors (dated by TCRdb to 2016 to 2017). A note on the overall study: In an earlier analysis of approximately 500 of the donors, 250 to 300 Gb of sequence data and 120 million or so unique TCR beta sequences from 150 million to 200 million T cells were reported. To predict cytomegalovirus infection status, the study brought together high-throughput TCR immunosequencing, statistical association of individual TCRs with disease status, and machine learning. Of the approximately 400 genotyped donors, over 70% fell in the genetic ancestry cluster associated with self-reported Caucasian donors. In a later analysis, previously published TCR beta repertoires from 550 to 750 donors were re-analyzed and high-resolution HLA genotyping was added so that TCR occurrence patterns could be studied. The study was designed to test whether signatures of past pathogen exposure could be identified by cataloging public T cell receptors. An early release covering roughly 640 HLA-typed donors comprised approximately 300 gigabases of sequencing data and 65 million to 100 million unique TCR sequences. Every repertoire in the discovery cohort had been generated on one and the same sequencing platform. The number of donors typed differed by locus, with roughly 620-640 for A, B, C, DRB1 and DQB1, around 500 for DQA1, about 610 for DPA1, and some 440 for DPB1. Among 300 to 450 genotyped donors of the cohort, an average of roughly 240,000 unique TCR beta nucleotide sequences were sequenced per donor, around 20% of them non-productive. Because of strong linkage in the cohort, 5 or 6 DR-DQ haplotypes were treated as single units for association and clustering. A later genetic analysis took genome-wide SNP genotypes for about 65% of the 666 donors and used that subset as a discovery cohort. Both class I and class II loci were covered by HLA typing, at four-digit resolution. In addition to the first cohort of around 670 subjects, a separate validation cohort of 120 different subjects was used. An earlier analysis of approximately 630 of the donors applied high-throughput TCR beta sequencing to assess whether each TCR beta V gene segment acted as functional or pseudogenic. Donor age, sex, ethnicity and CMV serostatus were compiled alongside the repertoire data. Using immunosequencing, the study profiled T cell repertoires from 666 subjects and related those repertoires to cytomegalovirus serostatus. The later analysis used no new phenotypic data to find candidate immune exposures, relying instead on TCR beta sequences and their occurrence across donors.

The method behind the library was the immunoSEQ multiplex PCR assay. The multiplex PCR relied on a mix of 60 forward primers for TCR Vbeta segments and 13 reverse primers for TCR Jbeta segments. Amplification of the CDR3 region of rearranged TCR beta genes was performed with a multiplex PCR assay on genomic DNA. Amplified TCR beta libraries were sequenced as 87-base-pair reads on the Illumina HiSeq System. As for how the authors treated the data: A later analysis counted tens of millions of unique TCR beta chains across the 700 or so repertoires, and 10 million to 12 million of these chains were shared by at least two donors. A nearest-neighbor algorithm error-corrected the raw reads and collapsed the reads into unique sequences, merging closely related sequences to remove PCR and sequencing errors. Alignment of CDR3 sequences to IMGT reference sequences was used to assign V, D and J gene segments. For a sequence to be retained, at least a six-nucleotide match to both a V gene segment and a J gene segment was required. A rearrangement was called productive if the CDR3 had no stop codons and remained in frame with V and J, and every other rearrangement was called non-productive. CDR3 was defined by IMGT convention, running from the second conserved V-encoded cysteine to the conserved J-encoded phenylalanine. The earlier analysis of 587 of the donors excluded sequences that lacked an unambiguous match to a single V gene segment. An earlier analysis of almost 600 of the donors classified V segments as functional when productive rearrangements were above 56.7% and as segregating when the standard deviation between donors was above 5%. A statistical classification framework was developed to diagnose cytomegalovirus status using the catalog of TCR beta chain sequences. In a later analysis, V and J genes were assigned by comparing TCR nucleotide sequences against IMGT/GENE-DB human TR gene sequences. In a later analysis, CDR3 sequences and most-parsimonious VDJ recombination scenarios were assigned using the TCRdist pipeline. In a later analysis, every TCR beta chain was defined by the combination of its CDR3 amino acid sequence and its V-gene family, and reads without a unique V-gene family were dropped. To address suspected cross-contamination and a sequencing artifact, a later analysis removed roughly 640 highly shared, low-generation-probability nucleotide sequences. For each public chain, a later analysis derived a clonal expansion index from normalized ranks of inferred template counts within each repertoire. In a later analysis, generation probabilities were computed with a VDJ recombination model fitted to out-of-frame rearrangements, and the resulting probabilities were checked against IGoR. Hypergeometric tests were used in a later analysis to score TCR-TCR, TCR-HLA and TCR-CMV co-occurrence, with a repertoire-size bias correction applied to the TCR pairs. A later analysis estimated false discovery rates by permuting HLA or CMV assignments 20 times. In a later analysis, co-occurring TCRs were grouped with DBSCAN, and TCRdist sequence similarity was added when clustering was performed within HLA-allele-positive subsets. Co-occurrence clustering excluded repertoires with fewer than 30,000 or more than 120,000 public chains, plus five with anomalous nucleotide sharing. Imported from immuneACCESS, the table was reduced by TCRdb to in-frame sequences with V and J called. These copies leave out some clones; in studies compared against another copy, an unresolved V gene accounts for under half, and the cause of the remainder is not known. That table furnishes V, J and clone size, whereas the DNA furnished D and trimming. The table for this sample lists under 90,000 clones. The ten largest clones take up just over 15% of the sample.

What the research found in general, with its limitations: Because the 87-base-pair reads could not distinguish some IMGT-functional V segments, including TRBV6-2 and TRBV6-3, those segments were excluded. For the cohort, immune exposure information was limited to CMV serostatus. Linkage disequilibrium might explain the correlated functional status among segregating V segments, but an unknown experimental factor could not be ruled out. A later genetic analysis associated a missense DCLRE1C variant with V-gene and J-gene trimming of TCR beta chains, and an independent cohort replicated the association. The study gave a list of about 170 TCR beta chains associated with cytomegalovirus. A later genetic analysis reported fewer N-insertions in productive TCRs among donors in an Asian-associated ancestry cluster than the roughly 620-donor mean. A further reported finding was that TCR beta sequences accurately predicted the HLA-A and HLA-B alleles for most subjects in the first cohort. Most TCR sequences were seen in very few donors, while some public TCRs were found in many individuals. In a later analysis, HLA-associated TCR beta chains showed more clonal expansion and lower generation probabilities than non-associated chains that were equally common. Cytomegalovirus status was reported to be diagnosed by the classifier with high specificity and sensitivity in both the original and validation cohorts. According to a later analysis, most CMV-associated TCR beta chains appeared to be HLA-restricted, and the HLA associations seemed to be driven largely by CMV exposure. In a later analysis, several top co-occurrence clusters were reported to appear linked to parvovirus B19, influenza, CMV and Epstein-Barr virus. In an earlier analysis of about 540 of the donors, most TCR beta V segments were observed in productive rearrangements about 90% or about 30% of the time, broadly matching IMGT annotations. Because some donors lacked HLA typing at each locus, the association tests relied only on the typed subset. In vitro tests confirmed that a few of the cytomegalovirus-associated TCR beta chains recognize cytomegalovirus antigens. When HLA alleles, especially DR and DQ, strongly co-occurred, TCR associations were difficult to assign to individual alleles. The sequencing pipeline was judged likely to have produced a cluster of highly shared sequence variants as a technical artifact. The authors suggested that the approach could potentially be extended to other disease states and immunological phenotypes. Only TCR beta chains were sequenced in this cohort, and the absence of alpha or paired-chain data limited detectable features. In a later analysis, TCR association rates were found to vary across HLA loci, with the most associated TCRs seen for DRB1 alleles and the fewest for HLA-C alleles. Approximately 16 rarely observed V segments, including chromosome 9 orphons, were excluded from the earlier analysis of several hundred of the donors because counts were too low. Presence/absence analyses assumed roughly uniform sequencing depth across donors, an assumption that may not hold. A later analysis associated 15,000 or so TCR beta sequences with specific HLA alleles at a false discovery rate of 0.05.

The cohort consisted of 650 to 700 healthy bone marrow donors. All cohort members were sampled while nominally healthy, although unrecorded immune exposures were likely present. The donor tested CMV seropositive and was one of the 289 seropositive cohort members. A peripheral blood sample was provided by each donor, and peripheral blood mononuclear cells were used for TCR beta sequencing. The Qiagen DNeasy Blood Extraction Kit was used to extract genomic DNA from the blood cell samples. Trimming costs V 4 bases and J 2 bases, and their ends lie 10 bases apart. Including cysteine and phenylalanine, the CDR3 has 14 amino acids. CDR3 DNA only is kept here, 42 bases in frame from base 1. From the germline V gene (reference sequence), CDR1 is LNHDA and CDR2 is SQIVND. Notes on this clone: The target of this receptor is not known.

The sequence joins TRBV19 to TRBJ2-3; no D gene call is confident. This TCR came from a man between 45 and 60 years old in good health and CMV-seropositive. Sequenced sample: PBMCs. The CDR3 protein is CASSTQLDTDTQYF. At the DNA level, the sequence is TGTGCCAGTAGTACCCAGCTAGACACAGATACGCAGTATTTT.